This record concerns one TCR beta chain sequence. Its target is not known. The CDR3 is 15 residues long. Trimming took off 2 bases at V and 3 bases at J, with 13 bases between the two ends. Germline assignment: CDR1 SGHTA and CDR2 FQGTGA. Some clones are missing from TCRdb's copy, which holds only in-frame ones; the method was immunoSEQ multiplex PCR. The data show roughly 50,000 clones, approximately 86% seen once. The sample originates from a study of OX40 agonist ivuxolimab in advanced cancers. Study overall: The patients got ivuxolimab, which is an agonistic anti-OX40 (CD134) antibody. Patients with prior anti-PD-1, anti-PD-L1 or anti-CTLA-4 therapy were eligible; 35% to 50% had some. Study-level results: Blood T cells, both CD4+ and CD8+, expanded clonally by week 6 at 0.1 to 3.0 mg/kg. Partial responders dosed at 0.1-3.0 mg/kg displayed clonal expansion ranking among the lowest.

This sequence was found in an adult with an advanced solid tumor such as melanoma, head and neck, liver or kidney cancer. The chain uses TRBV7-3 and TRBJ1-1; D unresolved. Sequencing was performed on CD4+ or CD8+ T cells sorted from blood, taken in a trial of the OX40 agonist ivuxolimab. The CDR3, as DNA: TGTGCCAGCAGCTTATCCGGCCAGTTCGACACTGAAGCTTTCTTT. Residues: CASSLSGQFDTEAFF.